The 28 T cell receptor beta chains below were found in one sample sequenced in a study of cytomegalovirus exposure and HLA in healthy donors. The study ran its PCR with 60 Vbeta and 13 Jbeta primers. Sequenced by immunoSEQ multiplex PCR; TCRdb stores in-frame clones only, minus some. This table holds over 150,000 clones, around 82% found once. The sample comprised PBMCs. The receptors shown here come from a woman aged 35 to 49 in good health and CMV-seropositive.

V gene TRBV19 combines with J gene TRBJ1-3, with D hard to call. This CDR3 has 14 amino acids. Trimming left V 6 bases short and J 0 bases short, with 9 bases between. Germline CDR1 LNHDA, CDR2 SQIVND (reference sequence). The CDR3 DNA sequence: TGTGCCAGTAGCCCCACTAACTCTGGAAACACCATATATTTT. Translated: CASSPTNSGNTIYF.

This clone showed up just a few times. The chain links TRBV10-2 to TRBJ1-4; 9 bases are a match to TRBD1. With V trimmed by 6 bases and J by 5 bases, 7 bases remained unmatched. The V gene's germline CDR1 is WSHSY and CDR2 SAAADI. This CDR3 has 15 amino acids. The CDR3 region has the DNA TGCGCCAGCAGGCGGTTCGGACAGGGGAATGAAAAACTGTTTTTT. As protein: CASRRFGQGNEKLFF.

This clone was recorded once. CDR3 nucleotide sequence: TGTGCCAGCAGCGCCTCCGGGACTAGCGGGTATGGGGCCAACGTCCTGACTTTC. Translated: CASSASGTSGYGANVLTF. The rearrangement links TRBV9 to TRBJ2-6; 12 positions agree with TRBD2. This CDR3 is 18 amino acids long. The V segment lost 3 bases and the J segment 3 bases; nucleotides outside the gene matches: 7. The germline V gene has CDR1 SGDLS and CDR2 YYNGEE.

The chain is built from TRBV5-6 and TRBJ2-2; D may be TRBD2 (6 bases). Per germline, CDR1 SGHDT and CDR2 YYEEEE. This CDR3 has 16 residues. The germline V and J ends were trimmed by 0 bases and 6 bases, with 15 bases remaining between them. The CDR3 sequence is CASSLGPASVPGELFF. In DNA form, the CDR3 reads TGTGCCAGCAGCTTGGGGCCGGCTAGCGTTCCCGGGGAGCTGTTTTTT.

The CDR3 nucleotides are TGTGCCAGCAGCTACGCTAGCGGGAGGACCTACGAGCAGTACTTC. This codes for CASSYASGRTYEQYF. This chain connects TRBV5-6 to TRBJ2-7, with TRBD2 identical over 11 bases. This CDR3 region has 15 residues. CDR1 is SGHDT, CDR2 YYEEEE, per germline. V lost 3 bases to trimming and J lost 2 bases; unmatched junction nucleotides: 4.

The V gene is TRBV30, the J gene TRBJ2-7; D gene uncertain. Trimming removed 0 bases from V and 1 base from J, with 10 bases in between. The CDR3 has 14 amino acids. Per germline, CDR1 GTSNPN and CDR2 SVGIG (reference sequence). DNA of the CDR3: TGTGCCTGGAGTGTAACCCTGAGGTCCTACGAGCAGTACTTC. Encoded protein: CAWSVTLRSYEQYF. Supplemented by reference TRBV30 and TRBJ2-7, the full variable domain reads SQTIHQWPATLVQPVGSPLSLECTVEGTSNPNLYWYRQAAGRGLQLLFYSVGIGQISSEVPQNLSASRPQDRQFILSSKKLLLSDSGFYLCAWSVTLRSYEQYFGPGTRLTVT.

This clone was seen just once. The CDR3 spells CASNPRGSGNYGYTF. The CDR3 DNA follows: TGTGCCAGTAACCCCCGTGGGAGCGGGAACTATGGCTACACCTTC. The gene calls are TRBV19 and TRBJ1-2; D is unresolved. The CDR3 extends over 15 amino acids. V was trimmed by 7 bases and J by 2 bases, leaving 17 bases between them. The germline V gene has CDR1 LNHDA and CDR2 SQIVND (reference sequence).

The chain joins TRBV21-1 to TRBJ1-5; the table's D call of TRBD1 was not tested on the DNA. TRBV21-1 is designated a pseudogene. The CDR3 runs 15 residues. The DNA of the CDR3 is TGTGCCAGCAGCAAGATAGGCAGGGTGAATCAGCCCCAGCATTTT. The encoded protein is CASSKIGRVNQPQHF.

This clone was seen once. The chain has TRBV5-6 and TRBJ2-1; 10 bases align to TRBD2. V lost 4 bases, J lost 3 bases, and 4 bases stayed unmatched. The CDR3 is 15 amino acids. The germline V gene encodes CDR1 SGHDT and CDR2 YYEEEE. As DNA, the CDR3 is TGTGCCAGCAGCAGGGCTAGCGGGAGCTACAATGAGCAGTTCTTC. Residues: CASSRASGSYNEQFF.

This chain connects TRBV11-1 to TRBJ2-5; D unclear. The CDR3 length is 13 residues. V lost 1 base, J lost 1 base, and 4 bases lay in between. The germline CDR1 and CDR2 sequences are SGHAT and FQDESV (reference sequence). DNA for the CDR3: TGTGCCAGCAGCTTAGTTATCCAAGAGACCCAGTACTTC. Translation: CASSLVIQETQYF.

This clone appeared a few times. The chain carries TRBV7-9 and TRBJ1-4; D is ambiguous. This CDR3 spans 15 amino acids. Trimming left V 2 bases short and J 2 bases short, with 9 bases between. The germline V gene encodes CDR1 SEHNR and CDR2 FQNEAQ (reference sequence). The CDR3 DNA reads as TGTGCCAGCAGCTTACCCCACGGGACTAATGAAAAACTGTTTTTT. It codes for CASSLPHGTNEKLFF.

Concerning this clone: Relative to the germline gene, one junction end is altered; a read error may explain this. The genes are TRBV15 and TRBJ2-5; perhaps TRBD2 as D (6 bases). Germline CDR1 reads LNHNV; CDR2 reads YYDKDF (reference sequence). There are 14 residues in the CDR3. The CDR3 sequence is CATSSAGYQETQYF. The CDR3 DNA reads TGTGCCACCAGCAGTGCGGGGTACCAGGAGACCCAGTACTTC.

CDR3 DNA sequence: TGTGCCAGCAGTAAGATAGCGGATTACAATGAGCAGTTCTTC. It specifies CASSKIADYNEQFF. V is TRBV5-4 and J is TRBJ2-1; tentative D call: TRBD2 (6 bases). Germline lookup yields CDR1 SGHNT and CDR2 YYREEE (reference sequence). V lost 5 bases, J lost 4 bases, and 13 bases lay in between. The CDR3 is 14 residues long.

This sequence joins TRBV2 and TRBJ1-2; 7 positions match TRBD1. Germline V gene sequence: CDR1 SNHLY, CDR2 FYNNEI. CDR3 length: 15 amino acids. V shed 5 bases, J shed 2 bases, and the junction held 8 bases outside the gene matches. The CDR3 DNA follows: TGTGCCAGCAGTTCCCAGGGGGTTGGAAACTATGGCTACACCTTC. Encoded protein: CASSSQGVGNYGYTF.

The chain combines TRBV30 with TRBJ1-2, with D possibly being TRBD1 (5 bases). The germline gives CDR1 GTSNPN, CDR2 SVGIG (reference sequence). This CDR3 region has 13 residues. V lost 0 bases to trimming and J lost 6 bases, with 11 bases between them. This CDR3 is CAWSVGGSHGYTF. CDR3 nucleotide sequence: TGTGCCTGGAGTGTCGGGGGTTCCCATGGCTACACCTTC. The full variable domain, with the rest looked up from reference TRBV30 and TRBJ1-2, is SQTIHQWPATLVQPVGSPLSLECTVEGTSNPNLYWYRQAAGRGLQLLFYSVGIGQISSEVPQNLSASRPQDRQFILSSKKLLLSDSGFYLCAWSVGGSHGYTFGSGTRLTVV.

V is TRBV7-9 and J is TRBJ1-2; unclear D gene. Trimming shortened V by 5 bases and J by 0 bases, and 13 bases separated the two germline ends. The CDR3 sequence is 15 residues long. The germline V gene has CDR1 SEHNR and CDR2 FQNEAQ (reference sequence). The CDR3 DNA reads TGTGCCAGCAGCCAACTGGGCACATCTAACTATGGCTACACCTTC. Protein sequence: CASSQLGTSNYGYTF.

The chain carries TRBV10-3 and TRBJ2-6; no clear D gene. This CDR3 contains 13 residues. V lost 8 bases, J lost 0 bases, and 5 bases lay in between. The germline V gene encodes CDR1 ENHRY and CDR2 SYGVKD. For the CDR3, the DNA is TGTGCCATCCGGGTCTCTGGGGCCAACGTCCTGACTTTC. This translates into CAIRVSGANVLTF.

The J gene is TRBJ2-5, the V gene TRBV4-1; 12 bases fit TRBD2. Trimming at V came to 0 bases and at J to 4 bases, leaving 0 bases not matched to a gene. This CDR3 comprises 15 residues. Germline CDR1 MGHRA, CDR2 YSYEKL. CDR3 nucleotide sequence: TGCGCCAGCAGCCAAGAGGGACTAGCGGGAGAGACCCAGTACTTC. Translated: CASSQEGLAGETQYF.

This chain uses TRBV7-9 with TRBJ2-1; no clear D gene. Looked up from germline, CDR1 is SEHNR and CDR2 is FQNEAQ (reference sequence). CDR3 length: 12 residues. V lost 1 base, J lost 15 bases, and 13 bases lay in between. The CDR3 nucleotides read TGTGCCAGCAGCTTAGAGGTCCCGGGTCTGTTCTTC. It encodes CASSLEVPGLFF.

The chain couples TRBV27 to TRBJ1-2; 9 nucleotides agree with TRBD1. The CDR3 extends over 15 amino acids. The germline V gene encodes CDR1 MNHEY and CDR2 SMNVEV (reference sequence). V lost 6 bases and J lost 5; bases outside the gene matches: 10. The CDR3 coding sequence is TGTGCCAGCAGAAGTTTCGGACAGGGGTTATATGGCTACACCTTC. It is translated as CASRSFGQGLYGYTF.

Only one count was recorded for this clone. This chain links TRBV2 with TRBJ2-3; a weak D match, TRBD2 (6 bases). Trimming pared 7 bases from V and 2 bases from J, leaving 13 bases between. Germline-derived CDR1 and CDR2 are SNHLY and FYNNEI. The CDR3 sequence is 14 residues long. CDR3 coding DNA: TGTGCCAGCAAAGGGACTGGCTACACAGATACGCAGTATTTT. Translated, it gives CASKGTGYTDTQYF.

V is TRBV19 and J is TRBJ2-5, with 11 bases that match TRBD2. CDR3 length equals 19 residues. Per the germline V gene, CDR1 is LNHDA and CDR2 is SQIVND (reference sequence). The V and J ends lost 4 bases and 1 base, in that order; junction bases with no gene match: 14. The CDR3, as DNA: TGTGCCAGTAGTACAACCGGGTGGCTAGCGGGAGGTATCCAAGAGACCCAGTACTTC. Translated: CASSTTGWLAGGIQETQYF.

This clone came up once. This chain uses TRBV7-8 with TRBJ2-1, with a possible D match to TRBD1 (5 bases). Germline lookup yields CDR1 SGHVS and CDR2 FQNEAQ. Trimming removed 1 base at V and 1 base at J, with 8 bases between. This CDR3 spans 15 amino acids. The CDR3 DNA reads as TGTGCCAGCAGCTTAGTAGCAGGGTCCTACAATGAGCAGTTCTTC. It codes for CASSLVAGSYNEQFF.

The chain carries TRBV6-5 and TRBJ1-2; tentatively, D is TRBD1 (6 bases). This CDR3 has 15 amino acids. Trimming cost V 0 bases and J 7 bases, with 15 bases left between them. Germline V gene lookup returns CDR1 MNHEY and CDR2 SVGAGI. The CDR3 loop reads CASSYSVRGQGGYTF. CDR3 in DNA: TGTGCCAGCAGTTACTCAGTCAGGGGCCAGGGTGGCTACACCTTC.

This chain connects TRBV9 to TRBJ2-1; TRBD2 agrees at 7 bases. The CDR3 has 17 amino acids. Germline loops: CDR1 SGDLS, CDR2 YYNGEE. J was trimmed by 4 bases and V by 0 bases; bases with no gene match: 10. CDR3 loop: CASSVEVWGRAYNEQFF. The CDR3 DNA reads TGTGCCAGCAGCGTAGAGGTGTGGGGGAGGGCATACAATGAGCAGTTCTTC.

CDR3 nucleotides: TGCAGCGTCGCCGGGACAGGGCGCTCTGGGGCCAACGTCCTGACTTTC. It yields the protein CSVAGTGRSGANVLTF. V usage is TRBV29-1 and J usage is TRBJ2-6; TRBD1 matches 9 bases. The CDR3 consists of 16 residues. Germline CDR1 is SQVTM and CDR2 is ANQGSEA. V was pared by 6 bases and J by 0 bases, with 6 bases of the junction left unmatched.

The chain recombines TRBV10-2 with TRBJ1-2; D ambiguous. V was pared by 0 bases and J by 5 bases, with 13 bases between. Germline assignment: CDR1 WSHSY and CDR2 SAAADI. The CDR3 loop spans 15 amino acids. This chain's CDR3 is CASSESAGIRYGYTF. DNA of the CDR3: TGCGCCAGCAGTGAGTCCGCAGGAATCAGATATGGCTACACCTTC.

This chain joins TRBV6-1 and TRBJ1-2; no firm D call. Germline V CDR1 and CDR2: MNHNS, SASEGT. V lost 6 bases, J lost 3 bases, and 17 bases lay in between. The CDR3 has 15 residues. DNA of the CDR3: TGTGCCAGCAGGGAGGGTACCGCAAGAGACTATGGCTACACCTTC. It codes for CASREGTARDYGYTF.